This T cell receptor beta chain comes out of a study of blood T cell repertoires in COVID-19. Overall study: COVID-19 samples from acute and convalescent phases originated in the United States, Italy and Spain. The analysed material was cDNA or gDNA that came from T cells, B-cell-depleted T cells, or PBMCs.

In the study's own analysis: Nucleated cell counts were estimated from reference gene primer amplification. Sequenced by immunoSEQ multiplex PCR; TCRdb stores in-frame clones only, minus some. The V and J calls and the clone size are those of that table, but D and trimming were determined from the DNA. The sample includes 200,000 or so clones, 79% seen only once; the top ten take approximately 15%. Trimming cost V 9 bases and J 3 bases, with 17 bases left between them. Per the germline V gene, CDR1 is LNHDA and CDR2 is SQIVND (reference sequence). This CDR3 is built from 15 residues. The rearrangement joins TRBV19 to TRBJ1-4, with D tentatively TRBD1 (5 bases). Sequences were obtained from peripheral blood. This sequence originates from a man in his sixties with active or convalescent COVID-19. The chain's CDR3 is CASRDRGSANEKLFF. The CDR3 nucleotides are TGTGCCAGCAGAGACAGAGGATCGGCTAATGAAAAACTGTTTTTT.